These 5 T cell receptor beta chains came from one sample sequenced in a study of T cells in Graves' hyperthyroidism and ophthalmopathy. From RNA transcripts, TCR beta CDR3 regions were amplified. The TCR CDR3 first-round RT-PCR relied on the HTBI primer set. Each CDR3 protein is one row after TCRdb ran MiXCR on the multiplex PCR reads. The table lists about 760,000 distinct CDR3 sequences, about 35% of them singletons. Sequences were obtained from blood. The receptor source for this set is a woman aged 40 to 49 with Graves' hyperthyroidism.

This clonotype was counted at least ten times. CDR3 sequence: CAISDPLGGSTEAFF. For the CDR3, the DNA is TGTGCCATCAGTGACCCTCTTGGAGGCTCCACTGAAGCTTTCTTT. The chain carries TRBV10-3 and TRBJ1-1; D call uncertain. Trimming shortened V by 3 bases and J by 4 bases, and 15 bases separated the two germline ends. This CDR3 has 15 residues. Germline lookup yields CDR1 ENHRY and CDR2 SYGVKD.

The rearrangement uses TRBV10-3 and TRBJ1-3; D is unresolved. The CDR3 runs 15 residues. With 6 bases removed from V and 0 bases from J, the gap between germline ends came to 12 bases. Per germline, CDR1 ENHRY and CDR2 SYGVKD. CDR3 protein: CAIRGLEGSGNTIYF. In DNA, the CDR3 is TGTGCCATCAGAGGGCTGGAGGGCTCTGGAAACACCATATATTTT.

V gene TRBV7-8 combines with J gene TRBJ2-1; 8 bases fit TRBD2. The V and J ends lost 5 bases and 6 bases, in that order; junction bases with no gene match: 9. CDR3 size: 15 residues. Germline V CDR1 and CDR2: SGHVS, FQNEAQ. CDR3 in DNA: TGTGCCAGCAGCCTTAGCGGGGCTAGCGGCAATGAGCAGTTCTTC. This translates into CASSLSGASGNEQFF. The whole variable domain, filled in from reference TRBV7-8 and TRBJ2-1, reads GAGVSQSPRYKVAKRGQDVALRCDPISGHVSLFWYQQALGQGPEFLTYFQNEAQLDKSGLPSDRFFAERPEGSVSTLKIQRTQQEDSAVYLCASSLSGASGNEQFFGPGTRLTVL.

A remark on this clonotype: This may come from a read error, since a much larger clone is one base off. This chain joins TRBV5-1 and TRBJ1-1; the match to TRBD1 covers 8 bases. The length of the CDR3 is 17 residues. CDR1 is SGHRS, CDR2 YFSETQ, per germline. The DNA for the CDR3 is TGCGCCGGCAGCTTGGGGGCCCGACAGGGGAGGAGTACTGAAGCTTTCTTT. This encodes CAGSLGARQGRSTEAFF.

This CDR3 reads CSARNDRDRDGQPQHF. DNA for the CDR3: TGCAGTGCTAGAAATGACAGGGACAGGGATGGTCAGCCCCAGCATTTT. V and J are TRBV20-1 and TRBJ1-5, with 9 bases that match TRBD1. Germline CDR1 is DFQATT and CDR2 is SNEGSKA (reference sequence). V lost 2 bases to trimming and J lost 6 bases; unmatched junction nucleotides: 11. This CDR3 comprises 16 residues.